A selection of T cell receptor beta chains follows, all from one sample in a study of OX40 agonist ivuxolimab in advanced cancers. TCRdb's table, derived via immunoSEQ multiplex PCR, lists solely in-frame clones and lacks some. Of roughly 39,000 clones in the sample, more than 70% are singletons; the top ten hold roughly 12%. The specimen was CD4+ or CD8+ T cells sorted from blood, collected in a trial of the OX40 agonist ivuxolimab. The receptors were sampled from an adult with an advanced solid tumor such as melanoma, head and neck, liver or kidney cancer. CDR3s include the opening cysteine and the closing phenylalanine or tryptophan. The order of the fields is clone size, V gene, CDR3 protein. Expanded clones get a size class; other rows say once, few or many, or leave the size out.

NA	TRBV27	CASSLRGNYEQYF
NA	TRBV30	CAWLYRGVDTEAFF
NA	TRBV30	CAWNLRERNTEAFF
once	TRBV5-1	CASSGSTSGRYNEQFF
NA	TRBV7-9	CASSLGPGGTEAFF
NA	TRBV30	CAWSRIVGTGELFF
NA	TRBV5-1	CASSPVAGLNEQFF
NA	TRBV30	CAWSPGGNIQYF
NA	TRBV2	CASSVRGKETQYF
NA	TRBV28	CASRTSAKETQYF
NA	TRBV14	CASSQQRESHEQYF
NA	TRBV27	CASTLSGSSYNEQFF
NA	TRBV5-1	CASSEGRDGPDTQYF
NA	TRBV4-3	CASSHPGRESLF
NA	TRBV5-1	CASSLGEASTNEKLFF
NA	TRBV5-1	CASSSIGLAANEQYF